These 13 T cell receptor beta chains share one sample of origin, sequenced in a study of T cells after yellow fever vaccination. TCRdb passed the 5' RACE reads through MiXCR, listing each CDR3 protein once. The repertoire holds approximately 300,000 distinct CDR3 sequences, with 8.7% as singletons. The sequencing used PBMCs, collected on the day of the first yellow fever vaccination. The origin of the receptors is a man aged 18 to 35 who received the YFV17D yellow fever vaccine.

The J gene is TRBJ1-2, the V gene TRBV20-1, with D unclear. Germline lookup yields CDR1 DFQATT and CDR2 SNEGSKA (reference sequence). There are 9 residues in the CDR3. The V and J ends lost 7 bases and 8 bases respectively, with 8 bases between them. The chain's CDR3 is CSGGRGYTF. The CDR3 DNA follows: TGCAGTGGAGGGAGAGGCTACACCTTC.

There are many counts of this clonotype. This chain uses TRBV3-1 with TRBJ2-7; D is ambiguous. The CDR3 is 16 residues long. V shed 0 bases and J shed 1 base, with 13 bases lying between them. Per germline, CDR1 LGHDT and CDR2 YNNKEL (reference sequence). This CDR3 is CASSQDLRRPSYEQYF. CDR3 nucleotide sequence: TGTGCCAGCAGCCAAGATCTCCGCCGGCCTTCCTACGAGCAGTACTTC.

The J gene is TRBJ1-6, the V gene TRBV6-2 or TRBV6-3; D is possibly TRBD1 (5 bases). Germline values: CDR1 MNHEY, CDR2 SVGEGT. CDR3 length equals 13 residues. Trimming left V 4 bases short and J 9 bases short, with 10 bases between. The CDR3 DNA is TGTGCCAGCAGTTCTGACAGTTCTTCACCCCTCCACTTT. This translates into CASSSDSSSPLHF.

This chain connects TRBV3-1 to TRBJ1-2; D is ambiguous. This CDR3 region has 14 residues. Trimming took off 4 bases at V and 3 bases at J, with 12 bases between the two ends. The germline V gene encodes CDR1 LGHDT and CDR2 YNNKEL (reference sequence). CDR3 loop: CASSRREVDYGYTF. In nucleotides, the CDR3 is TGTGCCAGCAGCCGCCGAGAGGTAGACTATGGCTACACCTTC.

There are many counts of this clonotype. The chain employs TRBV12-3 or TRBV12-4 and TRBJ1-2; TRBD1 matches 8 bases. Unmatched junction bases numbered 7, after V lost 3 bases and J lost 4 bases. The CDR3 runs to 15 residues. The CDR3 protein is CASSFLDRVVYGYTF. For the CDR3, the DNA is TGTGCCAGCAGTTTTTTGGACAGGGTCGTCTATGGCTACACCTTC.

This clonotype was counted ten times or more. The chain uses TRBV12-3 or TRBV12-4 and TRBJ1-1; perhaps TRBD1 as D (5 bases). The CDR3 loop spans 13 amino acids. V dropped 6 bases and J dropped 4 bases, with 12 bases sitting between them. CDR3 loop: CASSAGRGTEAFF. The CDR3 DNA reads TGTGCCAGCAGCGCAGGGAGAGGCACTGAAGCTTTCTTT.

There are a few counts of this clonotype. The V call is TRBV4-3, the J call TRBJ2-1; D gene ambiguous. The ends were cut back, 3 bases at V and 3 bases at J, with 15 bases in the middle. The germline V gene encodes CDR1 LGHNA and CDR2 YSLEER. The CDR3 covers 16 residues. In nucleotides, the CDR3 is TGCGCCAGCAGCCAGGAAATATTTGGTATCTACAATGAGCAGTTCTTC. This gives the protein CASSQEIFGIYNEQFF.

The rearrangement links TRBV13 to TRBJ1-4; 10 nucleotides line up with TRBD1. The CDR3 contains 15 residues. CDR1 and CDR2 from the germline V gene are PRHDT and FYEKMQ (reference sequence). V shed 5 bases and J 6 bases; nucleotides not matched to a gene: 6. The CDR3: CASSALDRGDEKLFF. The DNA for the CDR3 is TGTGCCAGCAGCGCGCTGGACAGGGGGGATGAAAAACTGTTTTTT.

In its sample, this clonotype was seen a few times. This chain uses TRBV11-2 with TRBJ1-1; no clear D gene. This CDR3 is built from 11 residues. V lost 5 bases to trimming and J lost 10 bases, with 11 bases between them. Germline CDR1 SGHAT, CDR2 FQNNGV. CDR3 region: CASSPGDSAFF. The CDR3 DNA reads as TGTGCCAGCAGCCCGGGCGACTCAGCTTTCTTT.

In its sample, this clonotype was seen a few times. The chain recombines TRBV12-3 or TRBV12-4 with TRBJ2-5; TRBD1 matches at 7 bases. The CDR3 covers 14 residues. The trim removed 5 bases at V and 5 bases at J, leaving 8 bases unmatched. The CDR3 loop reads CASSTGVISETQYF. In DNA, the CDR3 is TGTGCCAGCAGTACAGGGGTTATTTCGGAGACCCAGTACTTC.

The chain combines TRBV6-2 or TRBV6-3 with TRBJ1-1; D remains unclear. Trimming pared 6 bases from V and 1 base from J, leaving 9 bases between. Germline loops: CDR1 MNHEY, CDR2 SVGEGT. The CDR3 runs to 13 residues. The DNA of the CDR3 is TGTGCCAGCAGCCGTCAGAGGAACACTGAAGCTTTCTTT. Amino acid sequence: CASSRQRNTEAFF.

The chain employs TRBV7-2 and TRBJ2-7; 8 bases are shared with TRBD1. V lost 5 bases to trimming and J lost 3 bases; unmatched junction nucleotides: 9. The germline V gene has CDR1 SGHTA and CDR2 FQGNSA. The CDR3 sequence is 15 residues long. CDR3 in amino acids: CASSADRGNRYEQYF. In DNA, the CDR3 is TGTGCCAGCAGCGCAGACAGGGGAAATCGCTACGAGCAGTACTTC.

This clonotype was detected only a few times. The genes are TRBV2 and TRBJ2-1, with a possible D match to TRBD2 (6 bases). V was clipped by 4 bases and J by 8 bases, with 12 bases between them. CDR3 length: 13 residues. Germline V gene sequence: CDR1 SNHLY, CDR2 FYNNEI. CDR3 bases: TGTGCCAGCAGTGTGGGACTTGGGGATGAGCAGTTCTTC. Its translation: CASSVGLGDEQFF.